The clone carrying this TCR beta chain was found a few times. Antigen specificity is unknown. Expressed TCRB transcripts got sequenced, as all isolated RNA was reverse transcribed. Clones were sequenced by immunoSEQ multiplex PCR, and TCRdb holds only the in-frame ones, with some missing. The repertoire holds some 410,000 clones, with 11% to 15% as singletons. These data come from a study of beta chain features in type 1 diabetes. Post-sort purity exceeded 98% for all sorted populations. The germline V gene encodes CDR1 SGHTA and CDR2 FQGNSA. The CDR3 covers 13 residues. V was cut by 1 base and J by 6 bases, with 7 bases left in between. The study, taken as a whole, reports: It was possible that PCR favored shorter templates, equally so in patients and controls. Patients with type 1 diabetes carried fewer insertions and had more deletions at their VDJ junctions. Still unanswered here is whether HLA type influences TCRB rearrangement.

The sequencing input was naive CD4+ T cells from blood. The receptor was isolated from a man younger than 45 in good health. The V and J genes are TRBV7-2 and TRBJ2-1, with no clear D. The CDR3 region is CASSLDYLNEQFF. The CDR3 nucleotides read TGTGCCAGCAGCTTAGACTATCTCAATGAGCAGTTCTTC. Full variable domain (missing parts from reference TRBV7-2 and TRBJ2-1): GAGVSQSPSNKVTEKGKDVELRCDPISGHTALYWYRQSLGQGLEFLIYFQGNSAPDKSGLPSDRFSAERTGGSVSTLTIQRTQQEDSAVYLCASSLDYLNEQFFGPGTRLTVL.